The 13 T cell receptor beta chains listed next were all sequenced from one sample in a study of early T cells in non-severe SARS-CoV-2 infection. TCRdb recomputed calls from the 5' RACE reads with MiXCR, one row per CDR3 protein. Of roughly 48,000 distinct CDR3 sequences in the sample, around 4.6% were seen once. The sequencing sample was made of whole blood. These receptors all come from an adult who was a healthcare worker with PCR-confirmed SARS-CoV-2 infection or an uninfected control (not recorded which).

This clonotype came up many times. The gene calls are TRBV7-9 and TRBJ2-2, with D perhaps matching TRBD1 (6 bases). Trimming stripped 5 bases from V and 2 bases from J, with 18 bases between. Germline V lookup: CDR1 SEHNR, CDR2 FQNEAQ (reference sequence). The length of the CDR3 is 17 residues. The CDR3 reads CASSPEQGITNTGELFF. CDR3 DNA: TGTGCCAGCAGCCCAGAACAGGGAATAACCAACACCGGGGAGCTGTTTTTT.

This clonotype was seen many times. The chain links TRBV7-2 to TRBJ1-4; the match to TRBD1 covers 7 bases. The CDR3 consists of 14 residues. The trim removed 2 bases at V and 7 bases at J, leaving 4 bases unmatched. Germline CDR1 reads SGHTA; CDR2 reads FQGNSA. The DNA for the CDR3 is TGTGCCAGCAGCTTACGGGACAGTCTTGAAAAACTGTTTTTT. Its translation: CASSLRDSLEKLFF.

This clonotype was counted ten times or more. The rearrangement links TRBV7-2 to TRBJ2-3; TRBD2 matches 10 bases. The germline V gene encodes CDR1 SGHTA and CDR2 FQGNSA. V lost 6 bases and J lost 2; bases outside the gene matches: 8. The CDR3 is made up of 16 amino acids. For the CDR3, the DNA is TGTGCCAGCAGAACTCTAGCGGGAGCCCCCACAGATACGCAGTATTTT. Protein product: CASRTLAGAPTDTQYF.

This clonotype was seen at least ten times. This sequence joins TRBV29-1 and TRBJ2-7; D unresolved. The germline V gene encodes CDR1 SQVTM and CDR2 ANQGSEA. V lost 4 bases and J 4 bases, leaving 8 bases between the germline ends. The CDR3 has 11 amino acids. CDR3 bases: TGCAGCGTTGTAGAAGGGTACGAGCAGTACTTC. Translated, it gives CSVVEGYEQYF.

In this sample, this clonotype turned up many times. The J gene is TRBJ2-1, the V gene TRBV6-2 or TRBV6-3; TRBD2 aligns across 10 bases. The junction had 5 bases not matched to a gene; V was cut back by 5 bases and J by 4 bases. This CDR3 is 15 amino acids long. Germline loops: CDR1 MNHEY, CDR2 SVGEGT. The CDR3 nucleotides are TGTGCCAGCAGTGGCTGGACTAGCGGATACAATGAGCAGTTCTTC. Translation gives CASSGWTSGYNEQFF.

This clonotype was seen ten or more times. The chain is built from TRBV6-5 and TRBJ2-7, with TRBD1 as a possible D gene (6 bases). This CDR3 is 14 amino acids long. Germline V gene sequence: CDR1 MNHEY, CDR2 SVGAGI. Trimming removed 7 bases at V and 3 bases at J, with 16 bases between. Here the CDR3 reads CASKLGTPSYEQYF. Written as DNA, the CDR3 is TGTGCCAGCAAATTAGGGACACCTAGCTACGAGCAGTACTTC.

This clonotype occurred a few times. V and J are TRBV7-9 and TRBJ1-1; 10 positions match TRBD1. There are 15 residues in the CDR3. Germline CDR1 is SEHNR and CDR2 is FQNEAQ (reference sequence). With V trimmed by 5 bases and J by 1 base, 4 bases remained unmatched. CDR3 region: CASSRTGGSNTEAFF. The CDR3 DNA reads as TGTGCCAGCAGCCGGACAGGGGGTTCGAACACTGAAGCTTTCTTT.

This clonotype was observed at least ten times. The V gene is TRBV3-1, the J gene TRBJ1-1; D unclear. V lost 2 bases to trimming and J lost 4 bases, with 32 bases between them. There are 21 residues in the CDR3. Looked up from germline, CDR1 is LGHDT and CDR2 is YNNKEL (reference sequence). In DNA form, the CDR3 reads TGTGCCAGCAGCCAACCATGGACCCTTGGGCAACTAGGGTCGGGTCGCACTGAAGCTTTCTTT. Protein: CASSQPWTLGQLGSGRTEAFF.

This clonotype came up many times. The chain is built from TRBV19 and TRBJ2-6; the D is unclear. V was shortened by 8 bases and J by 0 bases, with 2 bases between the two germline ends. Germline V gene lookup returns CDR1 LNHDA and CDR2 SQIVND (reference sequence). The CDR3 has 12 residues. CDR3 nucleotide sequence: TGTGCCAGTCTCTCTGGGGCCAACGTCCTGACTTTC. Translation gives CASLSGANVLTF. Complete variable domain (other parts from reference TRBV19 and TRBJ2-6): DGGITQSPKYLFRKEGQNVTLSCEQNLNHDAMYWYRQDPGQGLRLIYYSQIVNDFQKGDIAEGYSVSREKKESFPLTVTSAQKNPTAFYLCASLSGANVLTFGAGSRLTVL.

This clonotype has ten or more counts. The CDR3 region is CASSLPASPYEQYF. The CDR3 bases are TGTGCCAGCAGCCTGCCGGCCTCCCCCTACGAGCAGTACTTC. The chain uses TRBV4-2 and TRBJ2-7; D is unclear. The germline gives CDR1 LGHNA, CDR2 YNFKEQ. CDR3 length: 14 residues. V lost 4 bases and J lost 2, with 12 bases in between.

This clonotype was detected ten times or more. V gene TRBV24-1 combines with J gene TRBJ2-2, with 8 bases matching TRBD1. CDR3 length equals 14 residues. V was pared by 10 bases and J by 3 bases, with 6 bases of the junction left unmatched. The germline V gene has CDR1 KGHDR and CDR2 SFDVKD. The CDR3 DNA reads TGTGCCACGGAAACGACAGGGGACACCGGGGAGCTGTTTTTT. As protein: CATETTGDTGELFF.

This clonotype was seen repeatedly, ten times or more. The chain couples TRBV5-1 to TRBJ2-1; D might be TRBD2 (5 bases). Trimming removed 0 bases from V and 5 bases from J, with 9 bases in between. This CDR3 region has 14 residues. The germline CDR1 and CDR2 sequences are SGHRS and YFSETQ. This CDR3 is CASSLASRNNEQFF. As DNA, the CDR3 is TGCGCCAGCAGCTTGGCTAGCAGAAACAATGAGCAGTTCTTC.

This clonotype showed up many times. The chain uses TRBV14 and TRBJ1-6; D ambiguous. Trimming shortened V by 4 bases and J by 8 bases, and 12 bases separated the two germline ends. The germline gives CDR1 SGHDN, CDR2 FVKESK. The CDR3 has 14 amino acids. In nucleotides, the CDR3 is TGTGCCAGCAGCCCCCTAGGAGGTTATTCACCCCTCCACTTT. It translates to CASSPLGGYSPLHF.